This T cell receptor beta chain appears in the sequencing data of a study of neurological immune-mediated disorders. At the level of the study: Of the approximately 34 patients who had multiple sclerosis, about 30 had the relapsing-remitting form and 3 had the secondary progressive form.

cDNA synthesis was performed by 5'RACE with 10-nucleotide random UMIs. TCRdb processed the 5' RACE reads anew with MiXCR; each CDR3 protein has one entry. Of 65,000 to 80,000 distinct CDR3 sequences listed, 4.8% are singletons. This clonotype was observed at least ten times. From 2 million PBMCs stored at -80 C, the unsorted libraries were generated. Germline CDR1 reads SEHNR; CDR2 reads FQNEAQ (reference sequence). The CDR3 is made up of 15 amino acids. V lost 1 base, J lost 4 bases, and 11 bases lay in between. The sequencing input was PBMCs. This clonotype was obtained from a woman aged 70-85 years with multiple sclerosis. The genes are TRBV7-9 and TRBJ2-1; TRBD2 is a possible D gene (5 bases). The CDR3 protein is CASSLDAGVYNEQFF. The CDR3 bases are TGTGCCAGCAGCTTAGATGCCGGGGTATACAATGAGCAGTTCTTC.